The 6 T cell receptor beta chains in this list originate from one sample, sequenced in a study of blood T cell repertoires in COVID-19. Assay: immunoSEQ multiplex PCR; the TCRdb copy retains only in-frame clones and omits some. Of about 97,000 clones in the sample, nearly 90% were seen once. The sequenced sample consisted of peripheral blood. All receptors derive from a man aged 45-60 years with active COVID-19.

CDR3 amino acids: CASHQASEAFF. CDR3 bases: TGTGCCAGCCACCAAGCATCTGAAGCTTTCTTT. V and J are TRBV19 and TRBJ1-1, with D hard to call. Trimming took off 9 bases at V and 6 bases at J, with 11 bases between the two ends. CDR1 and CDR2 (germline): LNHDA, SQIVND (reference sequence). The CDR3 is 11 amino acids. The variable domain in full, with the rest retrieved from reference TRBV19 and TRBJ1-1, is DGGITQSPKYLFRKEGQNVTLSCEQNLNHDAMYWYRQDPGQGLRLIYYSQIVNDFQKGDIAEGYSVSREKKESFPLTVTSAQKNPTAFYLCASHQASEAFFGQGTRLTVV.

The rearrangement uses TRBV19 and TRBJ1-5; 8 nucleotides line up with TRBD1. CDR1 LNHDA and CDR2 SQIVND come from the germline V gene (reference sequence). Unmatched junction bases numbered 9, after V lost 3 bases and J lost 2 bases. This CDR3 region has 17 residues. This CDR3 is CASSMGDRLVGNQPQHF. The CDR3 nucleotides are TGTGCCAGTAGTATGGGGGACAGGTTAGTTGGCAATCAGCCCCAGCATTTT.

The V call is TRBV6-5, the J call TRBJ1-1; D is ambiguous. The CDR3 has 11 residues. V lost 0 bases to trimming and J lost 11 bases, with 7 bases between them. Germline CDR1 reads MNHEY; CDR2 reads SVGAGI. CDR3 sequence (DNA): TGTGCCAGCAGTTACTCGGGGAGGGCTTTCTTT. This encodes CASSYSGRAFF.

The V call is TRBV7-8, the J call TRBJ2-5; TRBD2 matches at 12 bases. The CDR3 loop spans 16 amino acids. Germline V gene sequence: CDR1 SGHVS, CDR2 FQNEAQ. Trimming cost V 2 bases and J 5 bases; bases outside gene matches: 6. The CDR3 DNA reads TGTGCCAGCAGCTTAAATACCGGGACTAGCGGGGAGACCCAGTACTTC. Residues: CASSLNTGTSGETQYF.

CDR3 in amino acids: CASSSVGVYGYTF. The CDR3 DNA reads as TGTGCCAGCAGCTCCGTAGGGGTGTATGGCTACACCTTC. The genes are TRBV5-8 and TRBJ1-2; D is perhaps TRBD1 (5 bases). Germline lookup yields CDR1 SGHTS and CDR2 YDEGEE. Trimming took off 3 bases at V and 5 bases at J, with 11 bases between the two ends. The CDR3 has 13 amino acids.

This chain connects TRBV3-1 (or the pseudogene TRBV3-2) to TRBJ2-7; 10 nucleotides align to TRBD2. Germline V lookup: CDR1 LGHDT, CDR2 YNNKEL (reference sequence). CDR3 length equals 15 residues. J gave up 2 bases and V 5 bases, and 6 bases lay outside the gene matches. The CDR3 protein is CASSYRSGGTYEQYF. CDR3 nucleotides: TGTGCCAGCAGCTACCGTAGCGGGGGGACCTACGAGCAGTACTTC.